A single sample is the source of the 16 T cell receptor beta chains below, sequenced in a study of CD8 T cells in Susac syndrome (dated by TCRdb to between 2018 and 2021). Library prep was done by the immunoSEQ multiplex PCR assay. RNA was extracted using the RNeasy kit, and about 0.45 to 1 ug of the RNA was reverse transcribed with random hexamers. TCRdb trimmed the raw reads at Q25, called clones with MiXCR and kept productive beta chains. Rows merge per CDR3 protein into single entries with the most common DNA and genes. The sample includes some 190,000 distinct CDR3 sequences, with 90% to 95% observed a single time. The ten largest clones capture around 0.1% of the sample. The sequencing input was CD4+ T cells from PBMCs. These receptors all stem from a human donor in good health.

The J gene is TRBJ2-3, the V gene TRBV15; TRBD1 might be the D (6 bases). The V gene lost 3 bases and the J gene lost 7 bases, with 20 bases spanning the gap. Germline lookup yields CDR1 LNHNV and CDR2 YYDKDF (reference sequence). The CDR3 loop spans 16 amino acids. CDR3 DNA: TGTGCCACCAGCAGGGACAGCTCGACTATTACTTATACGCAGTATTTT. It codes for CATSRDSSTITYTQYF.

This chain links TRBV6-6 with TRBJ1-6, with a tentative D call TRBD1 (6 bases). The germline gives CDR1 MNHNY, CDR2 SVGAGI (reference sequence). This CDR3 comprises 13 residues. The V end was cut by 4 bases, the J end by 8 bases, with 9 bases between. The CDR3: CASSWRGDSPLHF. The CDR3 region has the DNA TGTGCCAGCAGTTGGAGGGGGGATTCACCCCTCCACTTT.

The rearrangement links TRBV7-2 to TRBJ1-6; D is unresolved. The ends were cut back, 2 bases at V and 13 bases at J, with 12 bases in the middle. CDR1 and CDR2 (germline): SGHTA, FQGNSA. This CDR3 has 13 residues. CDR3 nucleotide sequence: TGTGCCAGCAGCTTACAGGCCAAGAGTCCCCTCCACTTT. Protein: CASSLQAKSPLHF.

The chain links TRBV5-1 to TRBJ2-2; perhaps TRBD1 as D (5 bases). Looked up from germline, CDR1 is SGHRS and CDR2 is YFSETQ. This CDR3 spans 14 amino acids. The ends were cut back, 4 bases at V and 3 bases at J, with 10 bases in the middle. The DNA for the CDR3 is TGCGCCAGCAGCGGGCAGACAGACACCGGGGAGCTGTTTTTT. The encoded protein is CASSGQTDTGELFF.

The J gene is TRBJ2-2, the V gene TRBV7-2; D might be TRBD1 (6 bases). The CDR3 is 15 residues long. The germline gives CDR1 SGHTA, CDR2 FQGNSA. Trimming removed 5 bases from V and 2 bases from J, with 12 bases in between. The DNA for the CDR3 is TGTGCCAGCAGCGCCCGACAGGATAACACCGGGGAGCTGTTTTTT. Amino acid sequence: CASSARQDNTGELFF. The full variable domain, rest sourced from reference TRBV7-2 and TRBJ2-2, is GAGVSQSPSNKVTEKGKDVELRCDPISGHTALYWYRQSLGQGLEFLIYFQGNSAPDKSGLPSDRFSAERTGGSVSTLTIQRTQQEDSAVYLCASSARQDNTGELFFGEGSRLTVL.

This chain connects TRBV7-9 to TRBJ2-4, with D hard to call. Trimming took off 5 bases at V and 5 bases at J, with 16 bases between the two ends. The CDR3 loop spans 15 amino acids. The V gene's germline CDR1 is SEHNR and CDR2 FQNEAQ (reference sequence). The CDR3 sequence is CASSTSWMAENIQYF. The DNA for the CDR3 is TGTGCCAGCAGCACGAGTTGGATGGCCGAAAACATTCAGTACTTC.

The rearrangement joins TRBV7-2 to TRBJ2-1; D is perhaps TRBD2 (5 bases). Trimming removed 5 bases from V and 0 bases from J, with 11 bases in between. Germline assignment: CDR1 SGHTA and CDR2 FQGNSA. The CDR3 is 15 amino acids. As DNA, the CDR3 is TGTGCCAGCAGCACCGCCGGGATCTCCTACAATGAGCAGTTCTTC. It is translated as CASSTAGISYNEQFF.

This sequence joins TRBV20-1 and TRBJ2-3; D is possibly TRBD1 or TRBD2 (6 bases each). The germline CDR1 and CDR2 sequences are DFQATT and SNEGSKA (reference sequence). V lost 0 bases and J 5 bases, leaving 18 bases between the germline ends. The CDR3 covers 16 residues. Here the CDR3 reads CSARDIPRGRGDTQYF. CDR3 nucleotides: TGCAGTGCTAGAGATATCCCTCGGGGGCGGGGAGATACGCAGTATTTT.

V is TRBV5-1 and J is TRBJ2-5; TRBD2 matches 10 bases. The CDR3 covers 14 residues. Germline values: CDR1 SGHRS, CDR2 YFSETQ. V lost 3 bases and J lost 1; bases outside the gene matches: 0. In nucleotides, the CDR3 is TGCGCCAGCAGCTCTAGCGGGGGCCAAGAGACCCAGTACTTC. It translates to CASSSSGGQETQYF.

The chain joins TRBV6-1 to TRBJ1-1; D is perhaps TRBD1 (5 bases). The CDR3 covers 14 residues. Trimming took off 4 bases at V and 4 bases at J, with 13 bases between the two ends. Germline-derived CDR1 and CDR2 are MNHNS and SASEGT. For the CDR3, the DNA is TGTGCCAGCAGTGTCGATCCCGGGGGCACTGAAGCTTTCTTT. Residues: CASSVDPGGTEAFF.

V and J are TRBV20-1 and TRBJ2-1, with D uncertain. The germline V and J ends were trimmed by 3 bases and 5 bases, with 5 bases remaining between them. The CDR3 length is 11 residues. In germline, CDR1 is DFQATT, CDR2 SNEGSKA (reference sequence). For the CDR3, the DNA is TGCAGTGCTAGTTTCGACAATGAGCAGTTCTTC. Its protein is CSASFDNEQFF.

The chain combines TRBV5-1 with TRBJ1-4, with D tentatively TRBD1 (5 bases). This CDR3 has 16 amino acids. V gave up 4 bases and J gave up 1 base, with 14 bases separating them. Germline-derived CDR1 and CDR2 are SGHRS and YFSETQ. The CDR3 protein is CASSLGEALTNEKLFF. The CDR3 DNA reads as TGCGCCAGCAGCCTGGGGGAGGCACTAACTAATGAAAAACTGTTTTTT.

The chain links TRBV6-2 or TRBV6-3 to TRBJ2-7; tentative D call: TRBD1 (5 bases). V lost 6 bases and J lost 0, with 9 bases in between. The CDR3 sequence is 13 residues long. Germline assignment: CDR1 MNHEY and CDR2 SVGEGT. DNA of the CDR3: TGTGCCAGCAGCCCGACAGTCTCCTACGAGCAGTACGTC. It specifies CASSPTVSYEQYV.

This rearrangement joins TRBV7-9 to TRBJ1-5; 7 bases align to TRBD1. Looked up from germline, CDR1 is SEHNR and CDR2 is FQNEAQ (reference sequence). V shed 5 bases and J 7 bases; nucleotides not matched to a gene: 8. The CDR3 is made up of 14 amino acids. The CDR3, as DNA: TGTGCCAGCAGCCACACAGGGGACGGGCAGCCCCAGCATTTT. Its protein product is CASSHTGDGQPQHF.

The chain carries TRBV28 and TRBJ1-5; D uncertain. V lost 5 bases and J 4 bases, leaving 12 bases between the germline ends. The CDR3 contains 14 residues. CDR1 and CDR2 (germline): MDHEN, SYDVKM. CDR3 region: CASSPGPNNQPQHF. Here the CDR3 DNA reads TGTGCCAGCAGTCCCGGGCCGAATAATCAGCCCCAGCATTTT.

The chain links TRBV29-1 to TRBJ1-2; D unresolved. Per the germline V gene, CDR1 is SQVTM and CDR2 is ANQGSEA. The CDR3 has 12 amino acids. The V gene lost 0 bases and the J gene lost 4 bases, with 6 bases spanning the gap. As DNA, the CDR3 is TGCAGCGTTGAAGAAGCGTCCTATGGCTACACCTTC. Its translation is CSVEEASYGYTF.